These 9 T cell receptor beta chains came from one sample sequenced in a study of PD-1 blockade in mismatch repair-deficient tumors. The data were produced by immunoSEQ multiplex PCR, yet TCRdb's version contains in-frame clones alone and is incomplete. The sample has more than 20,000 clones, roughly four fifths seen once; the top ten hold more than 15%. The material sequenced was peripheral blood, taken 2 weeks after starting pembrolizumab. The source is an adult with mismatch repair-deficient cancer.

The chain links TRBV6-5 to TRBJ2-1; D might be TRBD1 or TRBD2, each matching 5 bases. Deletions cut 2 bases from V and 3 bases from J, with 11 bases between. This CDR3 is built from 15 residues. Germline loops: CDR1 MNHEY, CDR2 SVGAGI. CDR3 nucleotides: TGTGCCAGCAGTTACGTTTGGGGGAGCTACAATGAGCAGTTCTTC. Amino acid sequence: CASSYVWGSYNEQFF.

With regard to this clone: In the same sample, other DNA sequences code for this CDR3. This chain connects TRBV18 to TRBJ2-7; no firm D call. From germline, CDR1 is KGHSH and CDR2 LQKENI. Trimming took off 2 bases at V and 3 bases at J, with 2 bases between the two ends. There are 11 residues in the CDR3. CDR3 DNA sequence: TGTGCCAGCTCACCAGACTACGAGCAGTACTTC. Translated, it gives CASSPDYEQYF.

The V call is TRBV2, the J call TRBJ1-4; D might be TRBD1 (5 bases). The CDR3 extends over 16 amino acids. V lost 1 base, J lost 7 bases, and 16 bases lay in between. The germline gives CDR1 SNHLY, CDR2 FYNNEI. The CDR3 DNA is TGTGCCAGCAGTGAAGACGCGGGACCTTGGGGTGAAAAACTGTTTTTT. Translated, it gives CASSEDAGPWGEKLFF.

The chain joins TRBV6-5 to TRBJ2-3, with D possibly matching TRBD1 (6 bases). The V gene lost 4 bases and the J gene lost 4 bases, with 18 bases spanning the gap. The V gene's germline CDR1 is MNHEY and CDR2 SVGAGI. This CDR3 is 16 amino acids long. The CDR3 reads CASSFHLGSGADTQYF. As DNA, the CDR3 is TGTGCCAGCAGTTTCCACTTGGGGTCAGGGGCAGATACGCAGTATTTT.

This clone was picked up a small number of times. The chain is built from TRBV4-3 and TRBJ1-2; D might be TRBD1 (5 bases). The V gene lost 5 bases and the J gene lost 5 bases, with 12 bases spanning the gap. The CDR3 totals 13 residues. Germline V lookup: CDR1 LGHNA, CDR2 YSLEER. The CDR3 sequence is CASSSSGGYGYTF. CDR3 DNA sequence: TGCGCCAGCAGCTCTAGTGGGGGGTATGGCTACACCTTC.

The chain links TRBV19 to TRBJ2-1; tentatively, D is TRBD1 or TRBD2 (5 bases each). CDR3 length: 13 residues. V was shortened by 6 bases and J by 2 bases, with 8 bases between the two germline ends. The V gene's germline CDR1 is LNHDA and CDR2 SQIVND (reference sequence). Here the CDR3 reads CASRRGAYNEQFF. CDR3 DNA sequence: TGTGCCAGTAGAAGGGGAGCCTACAATGAGCAGTTCTTC.

The CDR3 is CASSLSALQSSYNEQFF. Here the CDR3 DNA reads TGCGCCAGCAGCTTGAGTGCTCTCCAGAGCTCCTACAATGAGCAGTTCTTC. The chain combines TRBV5-1 with TRBJ2-1; D not resolved. V lost 1 base and J lost 0, with 14 bases in between. Germline V lookup: CDR1 SGHRS, CDR2 YFSETQ. CDR3 length equals 17 residues.

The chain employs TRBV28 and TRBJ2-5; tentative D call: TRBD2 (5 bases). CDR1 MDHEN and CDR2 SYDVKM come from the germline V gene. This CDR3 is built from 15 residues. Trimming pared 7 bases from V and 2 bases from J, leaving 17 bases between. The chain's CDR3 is CASIGRWGAQETQYF. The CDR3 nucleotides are TGTGCCAGCATAGGTCGCTGGGGAGCACAAGAGACCCAGTACTTC.

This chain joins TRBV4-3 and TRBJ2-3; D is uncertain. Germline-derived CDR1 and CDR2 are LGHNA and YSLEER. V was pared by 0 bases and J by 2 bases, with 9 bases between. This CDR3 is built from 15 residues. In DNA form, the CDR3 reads TGCGCCAGCAGCCAAGACGGACGGCCCACAGATACGCAGTATTTT. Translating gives CASSQDGRPTDTQYF.